This T cell receptor (beta chain) was observed in a study of blood T cell repertoires in COVID-19. Authors' methods: Reference gene primer amplification in the assay estimated nucleated cell counts. Assay: immunoSEQ multiplex PCR; the TCRdb copy retains only in-frame clones and omits some. V and J calls and clone size are copied from that table; D and trimming were computed from the DNA. The data contain 150,000 to 180,000 clones, around 85% of them singletons. V gave up 3 bases and J gave up 5 bases, with 13 bases separating them. The CDR3 extends over 14 amino acids. The germline V gene encodes CDR1 KGHSH and CDR2 LQKENI. Enrolled during active infection, Seattle patients were then followed longitudinally.

Sequencing was performed on peripheral blood. V gene TRBV18 combines with J gene TRBJ1-1; TRBD1 might be the D (6 bases). The sequence was obtained from a man between 60 and 75 years old with COVID-19, enrolled during active disease. The DNA for the CDR3 is TGTGCCAGCTCACCTATACAGGGAGGGACTGAAGCTTTCTTT. Protein product: CASSPIQGGTEAFF.